This T cell receptor (beta chain) was observed in a study of neurological immune-mediated disorders. This clonotype was seen at least ten times. The CDR3 has 16 residues. CDR1 and CDR2 from the germline V gene are DFQATT and SNEGSKA (reference sequence). After removal of 2 bases from V and 4 bases from J, the junction contained 11 bases not matched to a gene. TCRdb re-called the 5' RACE reads with MiXCR, one entry per CDR3 protein. This sample has 110,000 or so distinct CDR3 sequences, with more than 2.5% found just once. This TCR derives from a woman aged 30 to 39 with multiple sclerosis. V and J are TRBV20-1 and TRBJ1-1; 9 bases are shared with TRBD1. The sequencing sample was made of PBMCs. CDR3 in DNA: TGCAGTGCTAGACCCGGGACAGGGTGGTCGCCCACTGAAGCTTTCTTT. Translated, it gives CSARPGTGWSPTEAFF.